This is a list of T cell receptor beta chains from one sample in a study of T cells in pancreatic ductal adenocarcinoma. Method: immunoSEQ multiplex PCR; TCRdb's copy keeps in-frame clones and lacks some. Found here are tens of thousands of clones, approximately 94% of them singletons; the top ten hold under 2.5%. The source material was PBMCs. The receptor source for this set is a human donor with pancreatic ductal adenocarcinoma. Both conserved end residues are part of each CDR3. A D gene is named only where the DNA matches it firmly. Part of the rows lack a size; the others show once, few, many or a class for expanded clones.

clone size	J gene	D gene	V gene	CDR3 DNA	CDR3 protein
NA	TRBJ2-7	TRBD1	TRBV5-1	TGCGCCAGCAGCTGGTCGGACAGGGTATATGAGCAGTACTTC	CASSWSDRVYEQYF
NA	TRBJ1-1	NA	TRBV7-3	TGTGCCAGCAGCTTACGCGGGGAAAGAGGCACTGAAGCTTTCTTT	CASSLRGERGTEAFF
NA	TRBJ2-5	TRBD2	TRBV27	TGTGCCAGCAGTTGGGCGGGAGGCCCTTATGAGCAGTACTTC	CASSWAGGPYEQYF
NA	TRBJ2-7	TRBD1	TRBV2	TGTGCCAGCAGGGGAGACAGGGGCTCCTACGAGCAGTACTTC	CASRGDRGSYEQYF
few	TRBJ1-1	TRBD1	TRBV30	TGTGCCTGGAGGAGACCTACAGGGGGTAACACTGAAGCTTTCTTT	CAWRRPTGGNTEAFF
NA	TRBJ2-5	NA	TRBV30	TGTGCCCTATCCCAGCGGGTGCGGGAGACCCAGTACTTC	CALSQRVRETQYF
NA	TRBJ2-1	NA	TRBV6-1	TGTGCCAGCAGTTCGGTGTCGGTTGAGCAGTTCTTC	CASSSVSVEQFF
NA	TRBJ1-1	NA	TRBV7-2	TGTGCCAGCAGCTTAGCCCTTGGAGCTTTCTTT	CASSLALGAFF
NA	TRBJ2-7	TRBD2	TRBV2	TGTGCCAGCAGTCTCCTACTAGCGGGAGCCTACGAGCAGTACTTC	CASSLLLAGAYEQYF
NA	TRBJ2-3	TRBD1	TRBV29-1	TGCAGCGTTACCGGGACAGGGGGCCCAGATACGCAGTATTTT	CSVTGTGGPDTQYF
NA	TRBJ1-4	NA	TRBV6-6	TGTGCCAGCAGTTCCTCAGGTGAAAAACTGTTTTTT	CASSSSGEKLFF
NA	TRBJ2-5	NA	TRBV2	TGTGCCAGCAGTGGCCGCTACCTCCCTAACTTC	CASSGRYLPNF
NA	TRBJ2-7	NA	TRBV2	TGTGCCAGCAGTGTCCAGGGAGACGAGCAGTACTTC	CASSVQGDEQYF
NA	TRBJ2-7	TRBD2	TRBV7-8	TGTGCCAGCAGCTCAGGACTAGCGGGAGGCCCAGAGGGGTACGAGCAGTACTTC	CASSSGLAGGPEGYEQYF
NA	TRBJ1-5	NA	TRBV7-2	TGTGCCAGCAGCCCCACGAGGGGAGGGAATCAGCCCCAGCATTTT	CASSPTRGGNQPQHF
NA	TRBJ1-3	NA	TRBV30	TGTGCCTGGTCGACCCAGGGCCGCAGCTCTGGAAACACCATATATTTT	CAWSTQGRSSGNTIYF
NA	TRBJ2-7	NA	TRBV1	TGCACCAGCAGCCAAGATCTCTGGACTAGCGGGAGTAAGCAGTACTTC	CTSSQDLWTSGSKQYF
NA	TRBJ2-1	TRBD2	TRBV5-1	TGCGCCAGCAGCTCCTTACTAGCGGGATCCCTAAGCTCCTACAATGAGCAGTTCTTC	CASSSLLAGSLSSYNEQFF
NA	TRBJ1-1	NA	TRBV7-9	TGTGCCCTACGATGGGTAGGGACCACTGAAGCTTTCTTT	CALRWVGTTEAFF
NA	TRBJ2-2	TRBD1	TRBV7-2	TGTGCCAGCAGTCTTATACCGGGACAGGGGGCTGGCGGGGAGCTGTTTTTT	CASSLIPGQGAGGELFF
NA	TRBJ2-5	TRBD2	TRBV15	TGTGCCACCAGCAGAGATCGAGCGGGAGTAATGAAGACCCAGTACTTC	CATSRDRAGVMKTQYF
NA	TRBJ1-5	TRBD1	TRBV5-4	TGTGCCAGCAGCTTGTGGACAGGGGCGTGGGGTAGCAATCAGCCCCAGCATTTT	CASSLWTGAWGSNQPQHF
NA	TRBJ2-1	TRBD2	TRBV15	TGTGCCACCAGCAGCGGGAGGGGTTACAATGAGCAGTTCTTC	CATSSGRGYNEQFF
NA	TRBJ2-7	NA	TRBV28	TGTGCCAGCAGTTTGGCCAACCTGGACTCCTACGAGCAGTACTTC	CASSLANLDSYEQYF
NA	TRBJ2-1	NA	TRBV7-2	TGTGCCAGCAGCTTCTACAGGGACGATGAGCAGTTCTTC	CASSFYRDDEQFF
NA	TRBJ2-7	TRBD2	TRBV18	TGTGCCAGCTCACCACGGACTAGCGGGGCCTACGAGCAGTACTTC	CASSPRTSGAYEQYF
NA	TRBJ2-3	NA	TRBV9	TGTGCCAGCAGCGGAGGACCCGCCGATACGCAGTATTTT	CASSGGPADTQYF
NA	TRBJ1-3	TRBD1	TRBV19	TGTGCCAGTACCACACAGGGGGCACGAGGAAACACCATATATTTT	CASTTQGARGNTIYF
NA	TRBJ1-2	NA	TRBV18	TGTGCCAGCTCACCACAAGGTACTCAGGAGTATGGCTACACCTTC	CASSPQGTQEYGYTF
NA	TRBJ1-1	NA	TRBV7-9	TGTGCCAGCAGCCGACAAGGGTGGGAGAACACTGAAGCTTTCTTT	CASSRQGWENTEAFF
NA	TRBJ2-4	NA	TRBV28	TGTGCCAGCAGTCCCAGGGTGGAGAGGAACATTCAGTACTTC	CASSPRVERNIQYF
NA	TRBJ2-4	NA	TRBV21-1	TGTGCCAGCAGCAAGTTGGGGGGAGCCCTAGCCAAAAACATTCAGTACTTC	CASSKLGGALAKNIQYF
once	TRBJ1-2	TRBD1	TRBV25-1	TGTGCCAGCAGTGTTACAGGGGGACCGAACTATGGCTACACCTTC	CASSVTGGPNYGYTF
NA	TRBJ1-3	NA	TRBV5-5	TGTGCCAGCAGCTTGGATGCAAAAAACACCATATATTTT	CASSLDAKNTIYF
NA	TRBJ2-5	NA	TRBV21-1	TGTGCCAGCAGGGGGGATCAAGAGACCCAGTACTTC	CASRGDQETQYF
NA	TRBJ1-1	NA	TRBV28	TGTGCCAGCAGTTTAACACATCCGAACACTGAAGCTTTCTTT	CASSLTHPNTEAFF
NA	TRBJ2-2	TRBD1	TRBV27	TGTGCCAGCAGTCTTACCCCCGGGACAGGGGGGATCGGGGAGCTGTTTTTT	CASSLTPGTGGIGELFF
NA	TRBJ2-7	NA	TRBV21-1	TGTGCCAGCAGCCCCGAGGACAGGGGGCTAAGCTACGAGCAGTACTTC	CASSPEDRGLSYEQYF
NA	TRBJ2-3	TRBD2	TRBV5-1	TGCGCCAGCAGCTTGGACGGGACTAGCGGGTTCGATACGCAGTATTTT	CASSLDGTSGFDTQYF
NA	TRBJ2-2	TRBD2	TRBV19	TGTGCCAGTAGTAAAAATAGCGGGATGAGCACCGGGGAGCTGTTTTTT	CASSKNSGMSTGELFF
NA	TRBJ2-5	NA	TRBV29-1	TGCAGCGTCCCTTCGACCGACCTAAGCTCGTGGAGCCAGTACTTC	CSVPSTDLSSWSQYF
NA	TRBJ2-7	TRBD2	TRBV6-1	TGTGCCATCAGTGGGGGACTAGCGGGAATGGGAAGGCACGAGCAGTACTTC	CAISGGLAGMGRHEQYF
NA	TRBJ1-2	NA	TRBV11-2	TGTGCCAGCAGCTTAGAGCGGGGGGCTAACTATGGCTACACCTTC	CASSLERGANYGYTF
NA	TRBJ2-7	NA	TRBV6-1	TGTGCCAGCATCCGCCGCGAGGGGGCCTACGAGCAGTACTTC	CASIRREGAYEQYF
NA	TRBJ1-5	NA	TRBV16	TGTGCCAGCAGCCAAGACAGAAATCAGCCCCAGCATTTT	CASSQDRNQPQHF
NA	TRBJ2-2	NA	TRBV28	TGTGCCAGCACCGGTCGGCCTGGAGCCGGGGAGCTGTTTTTT	CASTGRPGAGELFF
NA	TRBJ1-2	NA	TRBV14	TGTGCCAGCAGCCCGGGCTATGGCTACACCTTC	CASSPGYGYTF
NA	TRBJ1-3	NA	TRBV11-2	TGTGCCAGCAGCTCCACAGGGTACTCTGGAAACACCATATATTTT	CASSSTGYSGNTIYF